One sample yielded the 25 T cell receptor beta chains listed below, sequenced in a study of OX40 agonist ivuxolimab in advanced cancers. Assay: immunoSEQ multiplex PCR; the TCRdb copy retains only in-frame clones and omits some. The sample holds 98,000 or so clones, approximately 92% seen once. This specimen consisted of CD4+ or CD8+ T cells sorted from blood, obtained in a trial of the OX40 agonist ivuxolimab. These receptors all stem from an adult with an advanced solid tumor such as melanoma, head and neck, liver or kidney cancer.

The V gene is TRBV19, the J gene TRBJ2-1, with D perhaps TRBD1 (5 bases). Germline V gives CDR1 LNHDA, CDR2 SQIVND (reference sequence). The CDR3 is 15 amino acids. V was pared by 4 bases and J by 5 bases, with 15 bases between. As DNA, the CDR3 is TGTGCCAGTAGTACAACCCCCCAGGACAACAATGAGCAGTTCTTC. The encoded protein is CASSTTPQDNNEQFF.

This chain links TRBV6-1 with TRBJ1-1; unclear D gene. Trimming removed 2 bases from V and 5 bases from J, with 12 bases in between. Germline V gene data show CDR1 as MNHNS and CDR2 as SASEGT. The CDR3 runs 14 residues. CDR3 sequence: CASSEWVEGTEAFF. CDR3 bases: TGTGCCAGCAGTGAATGGGTCGAAGGAACTGAAGCTTTCTTT.

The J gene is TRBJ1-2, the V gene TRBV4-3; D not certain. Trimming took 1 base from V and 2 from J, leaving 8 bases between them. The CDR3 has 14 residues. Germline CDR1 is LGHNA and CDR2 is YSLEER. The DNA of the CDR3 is TGCGCCAGCAGCCAAGTAACAGAAAACTATGGCTACACCTTC. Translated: CASSQVTENYGYTF.

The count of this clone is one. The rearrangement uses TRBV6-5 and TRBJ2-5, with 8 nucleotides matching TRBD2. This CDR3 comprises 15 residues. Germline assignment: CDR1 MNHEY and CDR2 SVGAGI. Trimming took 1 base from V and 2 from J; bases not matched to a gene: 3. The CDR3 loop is CASSYLGLDQETQYF. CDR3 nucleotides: TGTGCCAGCAGTTACTTGGGACTAGATCAAGAGACCCAGTACTTC.

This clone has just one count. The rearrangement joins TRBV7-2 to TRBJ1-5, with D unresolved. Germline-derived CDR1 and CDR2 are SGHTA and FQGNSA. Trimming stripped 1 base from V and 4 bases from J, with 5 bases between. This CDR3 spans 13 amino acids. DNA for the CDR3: TGTGCCAGCAGCTTAGTCGGGAATCAGCCCCAGCATTTT. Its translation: CASSLVGNQPQHF.

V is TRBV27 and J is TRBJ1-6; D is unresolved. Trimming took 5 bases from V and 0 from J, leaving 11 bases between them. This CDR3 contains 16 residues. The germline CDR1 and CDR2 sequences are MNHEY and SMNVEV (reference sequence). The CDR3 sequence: CASSRRWGSYNSPLHF. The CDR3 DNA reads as TGTGCCAGCAGTCGGCGTTGGGGCTCCTATAATTCACCCCTCCACTTT.

CDR3 coding DNA: TGTGCCAGCAGTTTAACCCGGAACACTGAAGCTTTCTTT. This gives the protein CASSLTRNTEAFF. V and J are TRBV28 and TRBJ1-1; the D is unclear. The V end was cut by 2 bases, the J end by 1 base, with 5 bases between. The CDR3 consists of 13 residues. Per the germline V gene, CDR1 is MDHEN and CDR2 is SYDVKM.

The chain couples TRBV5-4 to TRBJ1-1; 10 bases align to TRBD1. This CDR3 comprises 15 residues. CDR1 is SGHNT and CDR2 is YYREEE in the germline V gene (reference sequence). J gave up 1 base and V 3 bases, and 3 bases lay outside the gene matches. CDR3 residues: CASSSRDRGNTEAFF. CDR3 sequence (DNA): TGTGCCAGCAGCTCACGGGACAGGGGGAACACTGAAGCTTTCTTT.

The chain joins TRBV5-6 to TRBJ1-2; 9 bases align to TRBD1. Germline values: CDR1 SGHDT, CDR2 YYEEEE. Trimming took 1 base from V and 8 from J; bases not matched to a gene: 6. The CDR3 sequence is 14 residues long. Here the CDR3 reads CASSLQQGAGGYTF. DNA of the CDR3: TGTGCCAGCAGCTTGCAACAGGGGGCTGGAGGCTACACCTTC.

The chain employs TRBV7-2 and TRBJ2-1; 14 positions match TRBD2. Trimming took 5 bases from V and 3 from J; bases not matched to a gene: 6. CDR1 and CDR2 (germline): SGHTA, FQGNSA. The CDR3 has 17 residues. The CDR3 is CASSTGGLAGGYNEQFF. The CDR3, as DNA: TGTGCCAGCAGCACCGGCGGACTAGCGGGGGGCTACAATGAGCAGTTCTTC.

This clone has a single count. The CDR3 nucleotides read TGCGCCAGCAGCCCTCAGGGGGACTATGGCTACACCTTC. Translating gives CASSPQGDYGYTF. This chain uses TRBV4-1 with TRBJ1-2; the match to TRBD1 covers 7 bases. Germline V gene lookup returns CDR1 MGHRA and CDR2 YSYEKL. The CDR3 covers 13 residues. Trimming cost V 4 bases and J 3 bases; bases outside gene matches: 2.

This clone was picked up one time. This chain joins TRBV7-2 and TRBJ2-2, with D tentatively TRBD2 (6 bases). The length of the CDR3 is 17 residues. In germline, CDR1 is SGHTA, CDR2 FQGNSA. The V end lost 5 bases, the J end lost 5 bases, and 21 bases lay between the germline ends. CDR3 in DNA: TGTGCCAGCAGCCGGAAGATTGGCGGGGTCTTTACCGGGGAGCTGTTTTTT. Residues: CASSRKIGGVFTGELFF.

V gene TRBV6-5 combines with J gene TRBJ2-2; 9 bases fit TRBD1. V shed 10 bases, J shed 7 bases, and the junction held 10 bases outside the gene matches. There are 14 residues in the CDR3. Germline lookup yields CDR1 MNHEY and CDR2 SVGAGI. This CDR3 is CATRTGGAGGELFF. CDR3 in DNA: TGTGCCACCCGAACAGGGGGCGCGGGCGGGGAGCTGTTTTTT.

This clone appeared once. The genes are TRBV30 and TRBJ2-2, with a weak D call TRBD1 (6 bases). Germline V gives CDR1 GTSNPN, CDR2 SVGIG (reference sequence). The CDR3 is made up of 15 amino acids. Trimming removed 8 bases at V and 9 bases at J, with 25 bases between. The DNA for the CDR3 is TGTGCCCACTCTGGGACATTCCGAGGGAACCGGGAGCTGTTTTTT. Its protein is CAHSGTFRGNRELFF.

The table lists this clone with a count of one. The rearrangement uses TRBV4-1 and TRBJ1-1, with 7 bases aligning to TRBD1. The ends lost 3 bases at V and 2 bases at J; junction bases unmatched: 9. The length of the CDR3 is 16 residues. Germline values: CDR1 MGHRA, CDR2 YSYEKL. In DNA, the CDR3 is TGCGCCAGCAGCCAGAGACTAGGGACAGACAACACTGAAGCTTTCTTT. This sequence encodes CASSQRLGTDNTEAFF.

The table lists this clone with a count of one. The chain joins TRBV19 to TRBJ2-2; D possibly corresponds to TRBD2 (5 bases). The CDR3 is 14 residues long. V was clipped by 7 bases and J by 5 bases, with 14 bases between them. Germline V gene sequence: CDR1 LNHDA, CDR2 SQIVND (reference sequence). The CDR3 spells CASTPIGGTGELFF. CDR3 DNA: TGTGCCAGTACTCCGATAGGCGGGACCGGGGAGCTGTTTTTT. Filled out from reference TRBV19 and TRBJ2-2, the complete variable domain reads DGGITQSPKYLFRKEGQNVTLSCEQNLNHDAMYWYRQDPGQGLRLIYYSQIVNDFQKGDIAEGYSVSREKKESFPLTVTSAQKNPTAFYLCASTPIGGTGELFFGEGSRLTVL.

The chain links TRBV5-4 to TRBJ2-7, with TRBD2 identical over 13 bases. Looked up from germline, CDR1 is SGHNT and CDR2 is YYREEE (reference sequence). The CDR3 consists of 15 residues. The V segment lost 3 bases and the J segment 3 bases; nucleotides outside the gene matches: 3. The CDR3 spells CASSSGLAGVYEQYF. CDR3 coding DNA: TGTGCCAGCAGCTCCGGACTAGCGGGAGTCTACGAGCAGTACTTC.

This chain's CDR3 is CSVDKTGGNEQFF. For the CDR3, the DNA is TGCAGCGTCGACAAGACAGGGGGCAATGAGCAGTTCTTC. V is TRBV29-1 and J is TRBJ2-1, with 9 bases that match TRBD1. Germline CDR1 SQVTM, CDR2 ANQGSEA. The J segment lost 6 bases and the V segment lost 6 bases, leaving 6 bases of the junction unmatched. The CDR3 contains 13 residues.

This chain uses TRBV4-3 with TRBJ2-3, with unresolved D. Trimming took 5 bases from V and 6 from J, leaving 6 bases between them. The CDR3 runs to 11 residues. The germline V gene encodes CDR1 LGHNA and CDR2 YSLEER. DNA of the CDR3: TGCGCCAGCAGCTTTTCGGATACGCAGTATTTT. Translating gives CASSFSDTQYF.

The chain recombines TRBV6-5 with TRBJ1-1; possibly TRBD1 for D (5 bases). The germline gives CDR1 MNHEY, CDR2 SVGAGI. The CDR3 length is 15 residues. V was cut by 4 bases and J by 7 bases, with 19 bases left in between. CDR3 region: CASSSPSGRVVEAFF. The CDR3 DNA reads TGTGCCAGCAGTTCCCCGTCAGGGAGGGTTGTTGAAGCTTTCTTT.

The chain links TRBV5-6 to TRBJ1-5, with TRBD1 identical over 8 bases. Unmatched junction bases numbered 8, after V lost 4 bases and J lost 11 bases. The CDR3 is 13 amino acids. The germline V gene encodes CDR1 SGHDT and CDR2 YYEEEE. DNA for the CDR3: TGTGCCAGCAGCCGAGGGGACAGGATCGCCCAGCATTTT. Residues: CASSRGDRIAQHF.

The DNA of the CDR3 is TGTGCCTGGAGTGGACCACAAGTCGGCAATCAGCCCCAGCATTTT. It translates to CAWSGPQVGNQPQHF. The chain uses TRBV30 and TRBJ1-5; D is unclear. Germline-derived CDR1 and CDR2 are GTSNPN and SVGIG (reference sequence). This CDR3 has 15 amino acids. V was clipped by 1 base and J by 2 bases, with 12 bases between them.

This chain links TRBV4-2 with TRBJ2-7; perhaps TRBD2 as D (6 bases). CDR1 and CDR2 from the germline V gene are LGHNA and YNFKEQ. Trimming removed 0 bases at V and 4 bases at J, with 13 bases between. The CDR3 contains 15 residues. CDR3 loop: CASSQDPSGRYEQYF. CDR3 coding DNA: TGTGCCAGCAGCCAAGATCCTAGTGGGAGGTACGAGCAGTACTTC.

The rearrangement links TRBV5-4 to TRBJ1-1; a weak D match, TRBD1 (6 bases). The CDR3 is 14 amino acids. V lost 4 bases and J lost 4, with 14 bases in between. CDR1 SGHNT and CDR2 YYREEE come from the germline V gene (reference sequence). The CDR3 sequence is CASSANIQGTEAFF. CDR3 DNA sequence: TGTGCCAGCAGCGCCAATATACAGGGCACTGAAGCTTTCTTT.

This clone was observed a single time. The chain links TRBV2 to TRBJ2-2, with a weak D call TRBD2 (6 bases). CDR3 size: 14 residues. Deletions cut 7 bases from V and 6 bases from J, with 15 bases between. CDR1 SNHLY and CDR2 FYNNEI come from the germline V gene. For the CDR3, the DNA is TGTGCCAGCATTGGGGGACTCCAGTCCGGGGAGCTGTTTTTT. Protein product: CASIGGLQSGELFF.